Sequencing of this TCR beta chain was carried out in a study of T-cell reconstitution after alpha-beta-depleted transplantation in children. This clonotype was observed a few times. The CDR3 consists of 17 residues. The V gene's germline CDR1 is MDHEN and CDR2 SYDVKM. The V segment lost 6 bases and the J segment 2 bases; nucleotides outside the gene matches: 15. The TCRbeta library was prepared with unique molecular identifiers. TCRdb called the PCR reads again in MiXCR, with one record for every CDR3 protein. The table lists about 510,000 distinct CDR3 sequences, about an eighth of them singletons. The TCR was taken from a female patient under 10 years old who had a stem cell transplant for aplastic anemia, so the T cells may come from the graft donor. The source material was PBMCs, mostly from graft donor cells, sampled 180 days after TCRalphabeta/CD19-depleted stem cell transplant. The chain combines TRBV28 with TRBJ1-2; 7 bases are shared with TRBD1. CDR3 nucleotide sequence: TGTGCCAGCAGGTCGACAGGGTCCCTATTTCGAAACTATGGCTACACCTTC. The encoded protein is CASRSTGSLFRNYGYTF.